This entry lists 26 T cell receptor beta chains sequenced from one sample in a study of blood T cell repertoires in COVID-19. The table came from immunoSEQ multiplex PCR; TCRdb's copy has only in-frame clones and leaves some out. This sample has 40,000 to 50,000 clones; 90% occur once, and the top ten carry around 17%. Sequenced material: peripheral blood. These TCRs come from a man between 70 and 80 years old with active COVID-19.

V usage is TRBV19 and J usage is TRBJ2-7, with TRBD1 matching over 7 bases. This CDR3 spans 12 amino acids. Germline assignment: CDR1 LNHDA and CDR2 SQIVND (reference sequence). Trimming cost V 6 bases and J 4 bases; bases outside gene matches: 3. CDR3 bases: TGTGCCAGTAGCTTCAGGGGGTACGAGCAGTACTTC. This translates into CASSFRGYEQYF. Drawing the rest from reference TRBV19 and TRBJ2-7, the complete variable domain is DGGITQSPKYLFRKEGQNVTLSCEQNLNHDAMYWYRQDPGQGLRLIYYSQIVNDFQKGDIAEGYSVSREKKESFPLTVTSAQKNPTAFYLCASSFRGYEQYFGPGTRLTVT.

The chain couples TRBV6-2 or TRBV6-3 to TRBJ1-1; the D gene is possibly TRBD1 (6 bases). In germline, CDR1 is MNHEY, CDR2 SVGEGT. V lost 5 bases and J 1 base, leaving 11 bases between the germline ends. CDR3 length equals 14 residues. CDR3 in DNA: TGTGCCAGCAGTAGACAGGCGACGAACACTGAAGCTTTCTTT. Translated, it gives CASSRQATNTEAFF.

This clone was seen once. The CDR3 sequence: CASSPITGYTGELFF. Here the CDR3 DNA reads TGTGCCAGCTCACCAATTACAGGTTACACCGGGGAGCTGTTTTTT. The V call is TRBV18, the J call TRBJ2-2, with a possible D match to TRBD1 (5 bases). This CDR3 spans 15 amino acids. V was pared by 2 bases and J by 3 bases, with 10 bases between. Germline V gives CDR1 KGHSH, CDR2 LQKENI.

This clone is medium-sized (0.01 to 0.1%) within its sample. The rearrangement links TRBV9 to TRBJ2-1; 7 bases agree with TRBD2. The CDR3 length is 14 residues. Germline trimming cut 6 bases from V and 6 bases from J; bases unmatched to any gene: 9. Looked up from germline, CDR1 is SGDLS and CDR2 is YYNGEE. CDR3 sequence (DNA): TGTGCCAGCACCCCCGGGACTAATAGCAATGAGCAGTTCTTC. Amino acids: CASTPGTNSNEQFF.

The chain recombines TRBV19 with TRBJ1-2; 10 bases map to TRBD1. Looked up from germline, CDR1 is LNHDA and CDR2 is SQIVND (reference sequence). The CDR3 contains 15 residues. V lost 4 bases and J lost 1; bases outside the gene matches: 3. CDR3 amino acids: CASSNRDRGNYGYTF. Here the CDR3 DNA reads TGTGCCAGTAGTAACCGGGACAGGGGTAACTATGGCTACACCTTC.

CDR3 loop: CASSLVGARYNEQFF. DNA for the CDR3: TGTGCCAGCAGTTTAGTGGGGGCGCGTTACAATGAGCAGTTCTTC. This chain uses TRBV6-5 with TRBJ2-1; a possible D gene is TRBD1 (6 bases). V was trimmed by 4 bases and J by 4 bases, leaving 14 bases between them. The CDR3 length is 15 residues. The germline gives CDR1 MNHEY, CDR2 SVGAGI.

V is TRBV9 and J is TRBJ2-7; tentatively, D is TRBD2 (5 bases). V lost 0 bases and J lost 6, with 22 bases in between. This CDR3 spans 17 amino acids. Germline V gene lookup returns CDR1 SGDLS and CDR2 YYNGEE. This CDR3 reads CASSVATDFGVSGEQYF. The CDR3 coding sequence is TGTGCCAGCAGCGTAGCTACAGATTTCGGGGTTTCAGGCGAGCAGTACTTC.

The chain joins TRBV5-1 to TRBJ2-7, with TRBD2 matching 10 bases. Germline V gene data show CDR1 as SGHRS and CDR2 as YFSETQ. V lost 4 bases, J lost 2 bases, and 6 bases stayed unmatched. The CDR3 runs 15 residues. The CDR3 DNA follows: TGCGCCAGCAGCATAACTAGCGGGGTGCCCTACGAGCAGTACTTC. Its protein is CASSITSGVPYEQYF.

The rearrangement links TRBV11-2 to TRBJ1-1; 7 bases are shared with TRBD1. CDR3 length equals 15 residues. Per the germline V gene, CDR1 is SGHAT and CDR2 is FQNNGV. Trimming at V came to 5 bases and at J to 5 bases, leaving 11 bases not matched to a gene. The CDR3 protein is CASSPRRGRGTEAFF. In nucleotides, the CDR3 is TGTGCCAGCAGCCCCAGAAGGGGGCGCGGGACTGAAGCTTTCTTT.

V is TRBV18 and J is TRBJ1-3; D not resolved. Per germline, CDR1 KGHSH and CDR2 LQKENI. V dropped 3 bases and J dropped 0 bases, with 6 bases sitting between them. The CDR3 totals 14 residues. CDR3: CASSPANSGNTIYF. CDR3 nucleotide sequence: TGTGCCAGCTCACCGGCCAACTCTGGAAACACCATATATTTT.

The chain combines TRBV28 with TRBJ1-6; TRBD1 might be the D (5 bases). CDR3 length: 14 residues. Germline CDR1 and CDR2: MDHEN and SYDVKM. V lost 3 bases, J lost 10 bases, and 13 bases lay in between. CDR3 sequence reads: CASSFGHGRSPLHF. DNA for the CDR3: TGTGCCAGCAGTTTCGGACACGGAAGATCACCCCTCCACTTT.

The chain carries TRBV7-9 and TRBJ2-2; possible D gene TRBD2, 7 bases. Trimming left V 2 bases short and J 7 bases short, with 14 bases between. This CDR3 is 15 amino acids long. The germline V gene has CDR1 SEHNR and CDR2 FQNEAQ (reference sequence). The CDR3 region is CASSLRGAPVGELFF. The CDR3 DNA follows: TGTGCCAGCAGCTTACGGGGGGCGCCGGTCGGGGAGCTGTTTTTT.

The chain has TRBV7-9 and TRBJ1-6; no clear D gene. Between the trimmed V and J ends, which lost 5 bases and 6 bases, there was a span of 14 bases. The germline CDR1 and CDR2 sequences are SEHNR and FQNEAQ (reference sequence). This CDR3 has 15 amino acids. CDR3 DNA: TGTGCCAGCAGCCCCCCGGGAGTTGTTAATTCACCCCTCCACTTT. It translates to CASSPPGVVNSPLHF.

The chain links TRBV7-6 to TRBJ1-1; perhaps TRBD1 as D (6 bases). The CDR3 is made up of 18 amino acids. Germline V gives CDR1 SGHVS, CDR2 FNYEAQ. Trimming removed 5 bases from V and 1 base from J, with 23 bases in between. DNA for the CDR3: TGTGCCAGCAGCCTCCTTCTGTTGGGGACACCTAAGAACACTGAAGCTTTCTTT. Translated: CASSLLLLGTPKNTEAFF.

This clone was picked up one time. This chain uses TRBV2 with TRBJ2-1; 11 positions match TRBD1. The germline CDR1 and CDR2 sequences are SNHLY and FYNNEI. V trimming: 6 bases; J trimming: 6 bases; junction bases outside the gene matches: 4. The CDR3 is 14 residues long. CDR3 coding DNA: TGTGCCAGCAGCACCGGGACAGGGGGCAATGAGCAGTTCTTC. Translating gives CASSTGTGGNEQFF.

The rearrangement joins TRBV7-6 to TRBJ2-1, with TRBD1 matching 8 bases. Germline V gives CDR1 SGHVS, CDR2 FNYEAQ. The trim removed 5 bases at V and 3 bases at J, leaving 12 bases unmatched. The CDR3 covers 17 residues. CDR3 residues: CASSPIIRTGNYNEQFF. CDR3 coding DNA: TGTGCCAGCAGCCCTATTATAAGGACAGGGAACTACAATGAGCAGTTCTTC.

The gene calls are TRBV3-1 (or the pseudogene TRBV3-2) and TRBJ2-3; the match to TRBD1 covers 8 bases. The CDR3 covers 13 residues. Germline V gene data show CDR1 as LGHDT and CDR2 as YNNKEL (reference sequence). J gave up 4 bases and V 5 bases, and 2 bases lay outside the gene matches. CDR3 nucleotides: TGTGCCAGCAGCAACAGGGGGGCAGATACGCAGTATTTT. It specifies CASSNRGADTQYF.

V is TRBV29-1 and J is TRBJ1-4, with no clear D. V lost 4 bases to trimming and J lost 8 bases, with 8 bases between them. Germline values: CDR1 SQVTM, CDR2 ANQGSEA. The CDR3 contains 11 residues. The DNA for the CDR3 is TGCAGCGTTGGATCCCGGGAAAAACTGTTTTTT. This sequence encodes CSVGSREKLFF.

The chain combines TRBV27 with TRBJ2-3; 12 bases are shared with TRBD2. The germline V gene encodes CDR1 MNHEY and CDR2 SMNVEV (reference sequence). The CDR3 length is 17 residues. Germline trimming cut 8 bases from V and 2 bases from J; bases unmatched to any gene: 11. The CDR3 loop reads CASGAEGLAGFTDTQYF. The DNA of the CDR3 is TGTGCCAGCGGGGCAGAGGGACTAGCGGGTTTCACAGATACGCAGTATTTT.

This clone was seen only a few times. The chain employs TRBV2 and TRBJ2-4; no clear D. CDR3 size: 13 residues. Germline V gives CDR1 SNHLY, CDR2 FYNNEI. The ends were cut back, 2 bases at V and 2 bases at J, with 4 bases in the middle. In DNA form, the CDR3 reads TGTGCCAGCAGTGAATTCACCAAAAACATTCAGTACTTC. It translates to CASSEFTKNIQYF.

V and J are TRBV5-3 and TRBJ2-1; 10 bases map to TRBD2. TRBV5-3 is reported as an ORF; its role is uncertain. The J segment lost 8 bases and the V segment lost 2 bases, leaving 10 bases of the junction unmatched. The CDR3 runs to 16 residues. The chain's CDR3 is CARSFDASGSLDEQFF. CDR3 DNA sequence: TGTGCCAGAAGCTTCGACGCTAGCGGGAGTCTCGATGAGCAGTTCTTC.

The V call is TRBV7-2, the J call TRBJ1-3; TRBD1 matches 7 bases. This CDR3 comprises 13 residues. V lost 7 bases, J lost 2 bases, and 2 bases stayed unmatched. Germline-derived CDR1 and CDR2 are SGHTA and FQGNSA. The DNA for the CDR3 is TGTGCCAGCACGACAGGGACTGGAAACACCATATATTTT. It yields the protein CASTTGTGNTIYF.

The rearrangement uses TRBV9 and TRBJ2-7; 12 bases are a match to TRBD2. The CDR3 runs 14 residues. Trimming at V came to 4 bases and at J to 4 bases, leaving 3 bases not matched to a gene. Germline V gene sequence: CDR1 SGDLS, CDR2 YYNGEE. The CDR3 nucleotides are TGTGCCAGCAGCAGGACTAGCGGGATGTACGAGCAGTACTTC. Translated: CASSRTSGMYEQYF.

The rearrangement links TRBV6-5 to TRBJ1-6; 8 bases map to TRBD1. The CDR3 has 14 residues. The ends lost 8 bases at V and 8 bases at J; junction bases unmatched: 8. CDR1 is MNHEY and CDR2 is SVGAGI in the germline V gene. The CDR3 reads CASLRGQAYSPLHF. The CDR3 bases are TGTGCCAGCTTGAGGGGACAGGCATATTCACCCCTCCACTTT.

The chain has TRBV6-6 and TRBJ1-1, with D perhaps matching TRBD1 (5 bases). CDR3 length equals 13 residues. Germline V gene lookup returns CDR1 MNHNY and CDR2 SVGAGI (reference sequence). The V and J ends lost 6 bases and 0 bases respectively, with 8 bases between them. The chain's CDR3 is CASSKTVNTEAFF. The CDR3 nucleotides read TGTGCCAGCAGCAAGACAGTGAACACTGAAGCTTTCTTT.

CDR3 region: CASSPGHPYEQYF. CDR3 bases: TGTGCCAGCAGTCCGGGACACCCCTACGAGCAGTACTTC. The chain employs TRBV9 and TRBJ2-7; the D gene is possibly TRBD1 (6 bases). CDR3 length: 13 residues. Germline V gene data show CDR1 as SGDLS and CDR2 as YYNGEE. Trimming removed 5 bases from V and 2 bases from J, with 11 bases in between. The full variable domain, in which reference TRBV9 and TRBJ2-7 provide the parts outside the CDR3, is DSGVTQTPKHLITATGQRVTLRCSPRSGDLSVYWYQQSLDQGLQFLIQYYNGEERAKGNILERFSAQQFPDLHSELNLSSLELGDSALYFCASSPGHPYEQYFGPGTRLTVT.